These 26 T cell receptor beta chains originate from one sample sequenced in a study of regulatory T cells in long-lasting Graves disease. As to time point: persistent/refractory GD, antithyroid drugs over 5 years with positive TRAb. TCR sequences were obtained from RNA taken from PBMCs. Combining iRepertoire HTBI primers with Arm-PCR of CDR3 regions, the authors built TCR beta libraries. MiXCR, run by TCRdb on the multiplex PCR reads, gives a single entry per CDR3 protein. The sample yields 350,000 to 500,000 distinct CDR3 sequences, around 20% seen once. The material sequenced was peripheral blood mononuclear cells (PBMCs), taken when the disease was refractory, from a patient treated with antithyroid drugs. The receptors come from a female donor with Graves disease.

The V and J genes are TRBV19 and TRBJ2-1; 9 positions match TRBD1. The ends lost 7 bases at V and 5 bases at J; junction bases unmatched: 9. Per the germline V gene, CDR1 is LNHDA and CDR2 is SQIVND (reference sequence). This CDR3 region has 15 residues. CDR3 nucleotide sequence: TGTGCCAGTAATACCCGGGACAGGGCACACAATGAGCAGTTCTTC. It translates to CASNTRDRAHNEQFF.

In DNA, the CDR3 is TGTGCCAGCAACCCGGGGAACACTGAAGCTTTCTTT. Its protein product is CASNPGNTEAFF. V and J are TRBV6-2 or TRBV6-3 and TRBJ1-1; the D is unclear. CDR3 length: 12 amino acids. V dropped 7 bases and J dropped 1 base, with 7 bases sitting between them. Germline CDR1 reads MNHEY; CDR2 reads SVGEGT.

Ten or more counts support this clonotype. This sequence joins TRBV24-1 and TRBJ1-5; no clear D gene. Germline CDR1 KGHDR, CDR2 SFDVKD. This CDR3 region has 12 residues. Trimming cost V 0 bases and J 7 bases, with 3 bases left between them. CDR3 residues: CATSDLGQPQHF. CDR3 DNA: TGTGCCACCAGTGATTTGGGGCAGCCCCAGCATTTT.

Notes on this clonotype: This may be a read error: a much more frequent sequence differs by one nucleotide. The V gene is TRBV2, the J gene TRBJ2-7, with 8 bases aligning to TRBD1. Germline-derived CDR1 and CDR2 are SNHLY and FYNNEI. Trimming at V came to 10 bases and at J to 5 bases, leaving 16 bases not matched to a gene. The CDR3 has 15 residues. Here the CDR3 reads CANRGSRTGSNEQYF. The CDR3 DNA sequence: TGTGCCAACAGGGGAAGTAGGACAGGGAGCAACGAGCAGTACTTC.

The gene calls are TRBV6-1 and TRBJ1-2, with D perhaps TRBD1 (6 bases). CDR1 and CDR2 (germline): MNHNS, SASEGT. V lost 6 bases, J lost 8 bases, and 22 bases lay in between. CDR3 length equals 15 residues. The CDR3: CASRRYDTGWEGYTF. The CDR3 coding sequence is TGTGCCAGCAGGCGCTACGATACAGGGTGGGAAGGCTACACCTTC.

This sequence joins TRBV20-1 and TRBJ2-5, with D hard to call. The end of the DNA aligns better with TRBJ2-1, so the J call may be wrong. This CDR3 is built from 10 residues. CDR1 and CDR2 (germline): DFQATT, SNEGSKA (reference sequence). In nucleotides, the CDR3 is TGCAGTGCTAGAAAGAATGAGCAGTTCTTC. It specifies CSARKNEQFF.

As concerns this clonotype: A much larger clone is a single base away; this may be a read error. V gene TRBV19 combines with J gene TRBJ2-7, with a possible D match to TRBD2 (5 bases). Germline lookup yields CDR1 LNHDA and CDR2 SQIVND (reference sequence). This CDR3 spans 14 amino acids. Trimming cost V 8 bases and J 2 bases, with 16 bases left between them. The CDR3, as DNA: TGTGCCAGTGGCAGGACGGGATCTACCTACGAGCAGTACTTC. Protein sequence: CASGRTGSTYEQYF.

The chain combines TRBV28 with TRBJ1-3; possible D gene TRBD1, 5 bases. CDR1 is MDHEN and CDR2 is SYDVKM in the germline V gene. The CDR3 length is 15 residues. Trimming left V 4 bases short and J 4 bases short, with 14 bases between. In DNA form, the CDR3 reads TGTGCCAGCAGTTCGGGACTTACCTCGGGAAACACCATATATTTT. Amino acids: CASSSGLTSGNTIYF.

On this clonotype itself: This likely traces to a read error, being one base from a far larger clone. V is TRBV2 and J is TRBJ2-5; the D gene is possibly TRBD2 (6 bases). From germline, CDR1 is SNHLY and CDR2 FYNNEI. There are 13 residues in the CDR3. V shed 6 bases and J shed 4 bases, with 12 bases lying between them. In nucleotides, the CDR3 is TGTGCCAGCAGGGTCGGGGGATTAGAGACCCAGTACTTC. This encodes CASRVGGLETQYF.

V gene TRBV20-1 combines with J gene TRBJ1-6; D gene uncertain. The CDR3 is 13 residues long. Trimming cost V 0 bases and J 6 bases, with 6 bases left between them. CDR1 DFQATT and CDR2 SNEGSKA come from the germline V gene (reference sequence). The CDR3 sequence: CSAREGSNSPLHF. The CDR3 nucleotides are TGCAGTGCTAGAGAGGGCAGTAATTCACCCCTCCACTTT.

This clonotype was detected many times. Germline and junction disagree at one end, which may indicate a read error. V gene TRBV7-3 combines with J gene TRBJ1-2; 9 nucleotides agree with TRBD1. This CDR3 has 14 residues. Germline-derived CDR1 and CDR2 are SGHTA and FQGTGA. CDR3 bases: TGTGCCAGCAGTTTAACAGGGGGCGACTATGGCTACACCTTC. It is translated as CASSLTGGDYGYTF. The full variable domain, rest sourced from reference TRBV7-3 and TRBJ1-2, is GAGVSQTPSNKVTEKGKYVELRCDPISGHTALYWYRQSLGQGPEFLIYFQGTGAADDSGLPNDRFFAVRPEGSVSTLKIQRTERGDSAVYLCASSLTGGDYGYTFGSGTRLTVV.

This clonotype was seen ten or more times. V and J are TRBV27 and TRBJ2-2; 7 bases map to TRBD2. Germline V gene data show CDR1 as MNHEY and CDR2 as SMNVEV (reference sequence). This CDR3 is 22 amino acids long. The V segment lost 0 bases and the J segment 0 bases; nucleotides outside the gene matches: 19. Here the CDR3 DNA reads TGTGCCAGCAGTTTATCGTTTCCCCCCCGGCTAGCGGAGTCCGCGAACACCGGGGAGCTGTTTTTT. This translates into CASSLSFPPRLAESANTGELFF.

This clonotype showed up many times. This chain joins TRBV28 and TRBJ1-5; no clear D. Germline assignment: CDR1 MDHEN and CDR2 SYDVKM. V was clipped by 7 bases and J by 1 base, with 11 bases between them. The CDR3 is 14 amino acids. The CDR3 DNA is TGTGCCAGCACCGCGGGAGGGAGCAATCAGCCCCAGCATTTT. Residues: CASTAGGSNQPQHF.

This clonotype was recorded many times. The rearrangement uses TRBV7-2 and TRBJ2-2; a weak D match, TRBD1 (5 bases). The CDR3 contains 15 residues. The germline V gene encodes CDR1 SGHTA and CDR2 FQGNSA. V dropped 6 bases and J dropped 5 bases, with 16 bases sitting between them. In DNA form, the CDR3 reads TGTGCCAGCAGGCTCAGGGATTGGGATACCGGGGAGCTGTTTTTT. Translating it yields CASRLRDWDTGELFF.

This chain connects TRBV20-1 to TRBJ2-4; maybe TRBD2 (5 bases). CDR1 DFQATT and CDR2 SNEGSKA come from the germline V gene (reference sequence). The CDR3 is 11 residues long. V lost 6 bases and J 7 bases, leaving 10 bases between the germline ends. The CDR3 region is CSAPTMNIQYF. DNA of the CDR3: TGCAGTGCCCCGACTATGAACATTCAGTACTTC.

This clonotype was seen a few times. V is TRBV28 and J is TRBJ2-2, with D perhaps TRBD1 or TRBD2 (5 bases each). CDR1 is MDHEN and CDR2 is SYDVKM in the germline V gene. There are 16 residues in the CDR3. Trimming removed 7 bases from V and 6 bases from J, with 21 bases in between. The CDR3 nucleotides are TGTGCCAGCACCGTCCCCGGGGCCTCTCGCGCCGGGGAGCTGTTTTTT. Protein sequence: CASTVPGASRAGELFF.

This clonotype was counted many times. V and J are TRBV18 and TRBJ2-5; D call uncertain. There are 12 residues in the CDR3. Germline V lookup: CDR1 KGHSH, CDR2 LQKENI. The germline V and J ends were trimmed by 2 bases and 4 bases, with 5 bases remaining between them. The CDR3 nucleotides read TGTGCCAGCTCACCAGATATAGAGACCCAGTACTTC. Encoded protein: CASSPDIETQYF.

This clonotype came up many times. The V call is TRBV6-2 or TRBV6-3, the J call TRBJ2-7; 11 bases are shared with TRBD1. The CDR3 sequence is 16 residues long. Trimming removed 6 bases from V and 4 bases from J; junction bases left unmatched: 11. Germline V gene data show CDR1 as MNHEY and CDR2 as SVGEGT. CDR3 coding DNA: TGTGCCAGCAGCTCCGGGACAGGGGGACTAGTATACGAGCAGTACTTC. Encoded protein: CASSSGTGGLVYEQYF.

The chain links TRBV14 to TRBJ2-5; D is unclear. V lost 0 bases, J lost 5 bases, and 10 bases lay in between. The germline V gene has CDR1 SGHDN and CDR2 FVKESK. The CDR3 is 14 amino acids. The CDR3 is CASSQDGPNETQYF. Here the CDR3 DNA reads TGTGCCAGCAGCCAAGACGGACCGAACGAGACCCAGTACTTC.

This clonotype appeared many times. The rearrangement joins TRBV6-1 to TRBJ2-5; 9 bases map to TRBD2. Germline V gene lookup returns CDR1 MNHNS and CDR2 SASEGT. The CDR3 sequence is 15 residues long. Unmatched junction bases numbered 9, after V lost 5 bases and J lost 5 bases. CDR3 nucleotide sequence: TGTGCCAGCAGTAAGACTAGCGGTCTCGGGGAGACCCAGTACTTC. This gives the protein CASSKTSGLGETQYF.

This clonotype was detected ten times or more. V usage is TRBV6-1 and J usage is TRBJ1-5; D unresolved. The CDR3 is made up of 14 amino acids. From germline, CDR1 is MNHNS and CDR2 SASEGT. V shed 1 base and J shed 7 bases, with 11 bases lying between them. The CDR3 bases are TGTGCCAGCAGTGAAGATGGACCGGGGCAGCCCCAGCATTTT. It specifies CASSEDGPGQPQHF.

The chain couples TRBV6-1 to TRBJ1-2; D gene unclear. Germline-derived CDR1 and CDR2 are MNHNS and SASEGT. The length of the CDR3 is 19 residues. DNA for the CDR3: TGTGACACAGCACCAACCCAAGGGCGTTCGGGTGGCGGCCATTATGGCTACACCTTC. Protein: CDTAPTQGRSGGGHYGYTF.

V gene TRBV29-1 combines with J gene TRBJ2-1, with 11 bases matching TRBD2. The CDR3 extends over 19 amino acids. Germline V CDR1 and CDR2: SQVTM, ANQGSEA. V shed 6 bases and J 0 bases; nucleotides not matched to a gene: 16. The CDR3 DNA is TGCAGCGTCCCCGGGACTAGCGGTCCCAGGGTGAGCTCCTACAATGAGCAGTTCTTC. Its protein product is CSVPGTSGPRVSSYNEQFF.

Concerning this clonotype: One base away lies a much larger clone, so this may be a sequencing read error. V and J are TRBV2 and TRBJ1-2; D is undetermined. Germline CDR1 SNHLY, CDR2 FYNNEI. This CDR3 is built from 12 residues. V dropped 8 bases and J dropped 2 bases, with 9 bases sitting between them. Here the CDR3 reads CASGPQNYGYTF. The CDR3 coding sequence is TGTGCCAGCGGCCCGCAGAACTATGGCTACACCTTC.

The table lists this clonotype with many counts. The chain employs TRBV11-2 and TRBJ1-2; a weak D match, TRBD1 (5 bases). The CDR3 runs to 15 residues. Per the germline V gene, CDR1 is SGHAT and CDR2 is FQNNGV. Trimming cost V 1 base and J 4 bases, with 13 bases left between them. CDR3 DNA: TGTGCCAGCAGCTTAGCCTCCGGGACGGTCTATGGCTACACCTTC. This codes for CASSLASGTVYGYTF. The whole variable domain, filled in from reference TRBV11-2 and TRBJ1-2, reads EAGVAQSPRYKIIEKRQSVAFWCNPISGHATLYWYQQILGQGPKLLIQFQNNGVVDDSQLPKDRFSAERLKGVDSTLKIQPAKLEDSAVYLCASSLASGTVYGYTFGSGTRLTVV.

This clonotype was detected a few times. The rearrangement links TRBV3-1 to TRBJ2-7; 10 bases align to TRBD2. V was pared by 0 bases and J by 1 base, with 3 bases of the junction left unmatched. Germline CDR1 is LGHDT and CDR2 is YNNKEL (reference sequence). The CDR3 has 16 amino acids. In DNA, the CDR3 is TGTGCCAGCAGCCAAGACTCTAGCGGGGGTTCCTACGAGCAGTACTTC. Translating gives CASSQDSSGGSYEQYF.